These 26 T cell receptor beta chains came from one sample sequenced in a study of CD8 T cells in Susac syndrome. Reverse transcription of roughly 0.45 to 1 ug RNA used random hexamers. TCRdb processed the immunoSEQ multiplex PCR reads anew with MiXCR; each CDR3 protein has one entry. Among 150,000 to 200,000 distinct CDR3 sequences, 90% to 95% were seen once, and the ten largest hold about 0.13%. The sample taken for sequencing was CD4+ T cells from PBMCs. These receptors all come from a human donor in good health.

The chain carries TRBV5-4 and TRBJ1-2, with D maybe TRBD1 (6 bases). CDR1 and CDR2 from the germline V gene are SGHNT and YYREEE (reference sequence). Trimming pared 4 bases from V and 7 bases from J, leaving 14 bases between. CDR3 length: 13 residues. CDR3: CASSPGTNPGYTF. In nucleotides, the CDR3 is TGTGCCAGCAGCCCCGGGACAAACCCTGGCTACACCTTC. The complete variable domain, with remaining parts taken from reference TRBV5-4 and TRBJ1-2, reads ETGVTQSPTHLIKTRGQQVTLRCSSQSGHNTVSWYQQALGQGPQFIFQYYREEENGRGNFPPRFSGLQFPNYSSELNVNALELDDSALYLCASSPGTNPGYTFGSGTRLTVV.

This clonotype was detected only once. CDR3 nucleotide sequence: TGTGCCTGGACCCCTTACGTCAGGGGCAATGAGCAGTTCTTC. Encoded protein: CAWTPYVRGNEQFF. The rearrangement uses TRBV30 and TRBJ2-1; D possibly corresponds to TRBD1 (6 bases). With 4 bases removed from V and 6 bases from J, the gap between germline ends came to 16 bases. The CDR3 is made up of 14 amino acids. Germline CDR1 and CDR2: GTSNPN and SVGIG (reference sequence).

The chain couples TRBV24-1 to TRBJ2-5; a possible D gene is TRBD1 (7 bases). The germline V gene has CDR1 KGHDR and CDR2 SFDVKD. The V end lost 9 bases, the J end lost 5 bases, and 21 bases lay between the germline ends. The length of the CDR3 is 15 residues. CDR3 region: CATWEDRKLSETQYF. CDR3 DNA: TGTGCCACCTGGGAGGACAGGAAACTGTCGGAGACCCAGTACTTC.

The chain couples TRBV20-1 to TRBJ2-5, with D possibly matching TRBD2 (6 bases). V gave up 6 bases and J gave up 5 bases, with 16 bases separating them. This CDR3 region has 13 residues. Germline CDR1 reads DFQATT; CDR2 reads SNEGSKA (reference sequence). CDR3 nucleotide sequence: TGCAGTGCGGGACCGCGGGGTCGGGAGACCCAGTACTTC. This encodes CSAGPRGRETQYF.

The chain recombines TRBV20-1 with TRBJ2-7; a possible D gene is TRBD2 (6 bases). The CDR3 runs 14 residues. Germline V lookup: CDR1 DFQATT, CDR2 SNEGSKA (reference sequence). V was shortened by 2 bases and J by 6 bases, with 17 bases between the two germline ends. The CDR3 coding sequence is TGCAGTGCTAGATTGACAGTGGTGGAGGGCGAGCAGTACTTC. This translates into CSARLTVVEGEQYF.

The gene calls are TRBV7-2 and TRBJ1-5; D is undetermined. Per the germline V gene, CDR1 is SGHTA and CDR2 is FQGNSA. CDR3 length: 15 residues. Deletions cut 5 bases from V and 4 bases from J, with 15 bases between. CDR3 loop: CASSPLGGWNQPQHF. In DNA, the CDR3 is TGTGCCAGCAGCCCATTGGGAGGTTGGAATCAGCCCCAGCATTTT. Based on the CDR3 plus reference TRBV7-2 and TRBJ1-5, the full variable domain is GAGVSQSPSNKVTEKGKDVELRCDPISGHTALYWYRQSLGQGLEFLIYFQGNSAPDKSGLPSDRFSAERTGGSVSTLTIQRTQQEDSAVYLCASSPLGGWNQPQHFGDGTRLSIL.

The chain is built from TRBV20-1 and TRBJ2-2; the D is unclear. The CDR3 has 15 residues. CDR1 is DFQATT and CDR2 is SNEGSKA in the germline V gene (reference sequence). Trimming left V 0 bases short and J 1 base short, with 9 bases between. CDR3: CSARDRLKNTGELFF. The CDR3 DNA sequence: TGCAGTGCTAGAGATAGACTTAAGAACACCGGGGAGCTGTTTTTT.

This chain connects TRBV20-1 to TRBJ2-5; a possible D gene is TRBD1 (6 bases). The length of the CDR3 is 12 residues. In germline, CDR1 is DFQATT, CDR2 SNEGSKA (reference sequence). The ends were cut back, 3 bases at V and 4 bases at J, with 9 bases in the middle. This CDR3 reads CSASPRGETQYF. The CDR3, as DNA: TGCAGTGCTAGCCCCAGGGGAGAGACCCAGTACTTC.

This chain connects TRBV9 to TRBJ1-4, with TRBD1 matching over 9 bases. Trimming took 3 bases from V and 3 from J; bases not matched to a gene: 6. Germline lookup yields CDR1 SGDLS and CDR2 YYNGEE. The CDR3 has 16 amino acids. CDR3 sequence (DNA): TGTGCCAGCAGCGCTGGGACAGGGAGTGCTAATGAAAAACTGTTTTTT. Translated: CASSAGTGSANEKLFF.

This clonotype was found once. This CDR3 is CASSYNPSSYNEQFF. DNA for the CDR3: TGTGCCAGCAGCTACAACCCGAGCTCCTACAATGAGCAGTTCTTC. This chain joins TRBV7-9 and TRBJ2-1; D is unresolved. Germline loops: CDR1 SEHNR, CDR2 FQNEAQ (reference sequence). The germline V and J ends were trimmed by 4 bases and 0 bases, with 10 bases remaining between them. This CDR3 has 15 residues.

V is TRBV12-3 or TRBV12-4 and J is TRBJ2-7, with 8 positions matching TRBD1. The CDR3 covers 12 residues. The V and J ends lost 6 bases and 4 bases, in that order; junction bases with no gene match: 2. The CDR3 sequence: CASSRTGYEQYF. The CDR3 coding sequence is TGTGCCAGCAGCCGGACAGGGTACGAGCAGTACTTC.

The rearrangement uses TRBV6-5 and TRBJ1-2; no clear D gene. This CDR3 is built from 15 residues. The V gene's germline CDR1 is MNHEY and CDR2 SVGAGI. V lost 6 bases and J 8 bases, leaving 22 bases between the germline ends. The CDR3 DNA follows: TGTGCCAGCAGCCACGAGGCAACTGCTGGAGGCGGCTACACCTTC. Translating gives CASSHEATAGGGYTF.

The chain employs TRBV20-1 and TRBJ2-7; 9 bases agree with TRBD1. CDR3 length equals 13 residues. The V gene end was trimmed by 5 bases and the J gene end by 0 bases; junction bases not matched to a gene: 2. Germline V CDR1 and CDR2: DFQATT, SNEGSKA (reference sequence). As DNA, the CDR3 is TGCAGTGCTCCGGACAGGGGCTCCTACGAGCAGTACTTC. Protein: CSAPDRGSYEQYF.

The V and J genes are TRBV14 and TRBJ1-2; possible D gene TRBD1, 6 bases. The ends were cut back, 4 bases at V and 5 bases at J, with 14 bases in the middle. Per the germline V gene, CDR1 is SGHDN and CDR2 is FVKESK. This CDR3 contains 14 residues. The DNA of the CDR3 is TGTGCCAGCAGCCCCGGACAGTCTCCTTATGGCTACACCTTC. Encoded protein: CASSPGQSPYGYTF.

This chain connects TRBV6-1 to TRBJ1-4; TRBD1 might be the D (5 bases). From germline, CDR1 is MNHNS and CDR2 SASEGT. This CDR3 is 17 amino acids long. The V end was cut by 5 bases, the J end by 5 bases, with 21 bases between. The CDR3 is CASSRGGDEGRNEKLFF. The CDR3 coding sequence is TGTGCCAGCAGTCGGGGGGGAGATGAGGGGCGGAATGAAAAACTGTTTTTT.

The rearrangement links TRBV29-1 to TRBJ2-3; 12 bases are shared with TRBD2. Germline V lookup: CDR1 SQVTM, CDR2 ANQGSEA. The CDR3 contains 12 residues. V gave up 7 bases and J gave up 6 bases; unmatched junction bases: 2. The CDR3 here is CSAGTSGDTQYF. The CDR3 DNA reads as TGCAGCGCTGGGACTAGCGGGGATACGCAGTATTTT.

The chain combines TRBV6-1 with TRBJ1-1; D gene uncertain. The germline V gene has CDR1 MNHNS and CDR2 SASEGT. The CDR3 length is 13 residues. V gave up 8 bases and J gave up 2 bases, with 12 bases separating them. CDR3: CASRRVTNTEAFF. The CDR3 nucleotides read TGTGCCAGCCGGCGGGTGACAAACACTGAAGCTTTCTTT.

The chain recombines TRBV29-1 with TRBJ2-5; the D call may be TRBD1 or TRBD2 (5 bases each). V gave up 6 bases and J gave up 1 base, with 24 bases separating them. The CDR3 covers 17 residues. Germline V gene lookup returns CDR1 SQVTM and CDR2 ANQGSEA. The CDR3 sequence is CSVRRGATIYGQETQYF. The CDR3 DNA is TGCAGCGTGCGCAGAGGGGCGACTATATACGGCCAAGAGACCCAGTACTTC.

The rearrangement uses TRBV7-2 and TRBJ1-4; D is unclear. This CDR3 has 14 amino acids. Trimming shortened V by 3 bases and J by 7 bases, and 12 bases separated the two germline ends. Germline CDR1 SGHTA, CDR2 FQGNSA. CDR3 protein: CASSLRPSLEKLFF. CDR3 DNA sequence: TGTGCCAGCAGCTTGCGGCCGTCCCTTGAAAAACTGTTTTTT.

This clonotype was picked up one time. This CDR3 is CSVALDSYYEQYF. In DNA, the CDR3 is TGCAGCGTGGCATTGGACAGCTACTACGAGCAGTACTTC. The chain carries TRBV29-1 and TRBJ2-7; maybe TRBD1 (6 bases). Trimming removed 6 bases at V and 3 bases at J, with 15 bases between. The CDR3 consists of 13 residues. Germline loops: CDR1 SQVTM, CDR2 ANQGSEA.

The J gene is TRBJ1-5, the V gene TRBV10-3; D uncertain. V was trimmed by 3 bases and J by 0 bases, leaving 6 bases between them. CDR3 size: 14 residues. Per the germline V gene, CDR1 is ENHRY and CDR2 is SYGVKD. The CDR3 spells CAISDSHSNQPQHF. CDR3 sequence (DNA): TGTGCCATCAGTGACAGCCATAGCAATCAGCCCCAGCATTTT.

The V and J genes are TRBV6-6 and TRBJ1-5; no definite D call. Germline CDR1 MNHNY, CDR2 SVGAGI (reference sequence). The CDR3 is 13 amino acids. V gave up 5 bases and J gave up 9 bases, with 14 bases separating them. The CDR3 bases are TGTGCCAGCAGTCTAGACGGGCCCAGGCCCCAGCATTTT. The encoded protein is CASSLDGPRPQHF.

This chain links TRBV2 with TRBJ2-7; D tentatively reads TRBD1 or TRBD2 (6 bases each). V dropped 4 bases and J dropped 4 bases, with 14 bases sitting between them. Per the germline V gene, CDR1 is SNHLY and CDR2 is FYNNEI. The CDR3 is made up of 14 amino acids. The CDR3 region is CASSVGGGTYEQYF. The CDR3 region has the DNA TGTGCCAGCAGTGTAGGAGGGGGGACATACGAGCAGTACTTC.

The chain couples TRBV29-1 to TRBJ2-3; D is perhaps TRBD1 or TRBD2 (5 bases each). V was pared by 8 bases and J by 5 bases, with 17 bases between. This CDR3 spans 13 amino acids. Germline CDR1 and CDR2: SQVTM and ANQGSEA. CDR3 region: CSIGMGVGDTQYF. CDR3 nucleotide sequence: TGCAGCATTGGGATGGGGGTGGGAGATACGCAGTATTTT.

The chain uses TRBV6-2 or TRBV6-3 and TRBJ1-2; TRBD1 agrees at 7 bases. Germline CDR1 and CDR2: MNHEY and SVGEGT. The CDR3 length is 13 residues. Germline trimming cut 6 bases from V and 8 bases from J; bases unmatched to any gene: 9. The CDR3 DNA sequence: TGTGCCAGCAGCAACGGACAGGACGGAGGCTACACCTTC. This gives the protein CASSNGQDGGYTF.

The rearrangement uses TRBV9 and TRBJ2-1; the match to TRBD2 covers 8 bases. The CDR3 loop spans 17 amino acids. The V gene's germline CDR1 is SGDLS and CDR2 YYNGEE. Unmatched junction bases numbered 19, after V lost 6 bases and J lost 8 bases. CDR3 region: CASTQRPGLGGGDEQFF. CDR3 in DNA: TGTGCCAGCACCCAACGGCCGGGACTAGGGGGTGGGGATGAGCAGTTCTTC.